This T cell receptor beta chain is drawn from a study of T cell repertoires in cytomegalovirus infection. Study overall: Peptides in the study included HLA-C-restricted and HLA-B-restricted CMV epitopes. CMV infection together with matching HLA type was indicated by public TCR beta signatures.

MiXCR, run by TCRdb on the reads, gives a single entry per CDR3 protein. The repertoire holds some 43,000 distinct CDR3 sequences, about 20% seen once, with roughly 89% in the top ten. General observations from the study: HLA-C-restricted TCR beta clonotypes specific for CMV led the ex vivo response. Identification of carriers of CMV plus the relevant HLA was performed using cumulative public TCR beta family frequency.

V was trimmed by 2 bases and J by 11 bases, leaving 6 bases between them. Per the germline V gene, CDR1 is MDHEN and CDR2 is SYDVKM. The CDR3 contains 11 residues. Comment on this clonotype: The antigen is unknown.

Sequenced here: CD8+ T cells from cultured PBMCs, sampled from culture after CMV antigen stimulation. The rearrangement uses TRBV28 and TRBJ1-4; D is perhaps TRBD1 (5 bases). The sequence was obtained from a human donor in good health (CMV status not recorded). Some clones in this sample may be carry-over from other donors' samples. Here the CDR3 DNA reads TGTGCCAGCAGTTTAGCAGGGAAACTGTTTTTT. It is translated as CASSLAGKLFF. Combining the CDR3 with reference TRBV28 and TRBJ1-4 gives the whole variable domain DVKVTQSSRYLVKRTGEKVFLECVQDMDHENMFWYRQDPGLGLRLIYFSYDVKMKEKGDIPEGYSVSREKKERFSLILESASTNQTSMYLCASSLAGKLFFGSGTQLSVL.